Following are 31 T cell receptor beta chains from one sample sequenced in a study of blood T cell repertoires in COVID-19 (dated by TCRdb to 2018 to 2021). Preparation of the library involved the immunoSEQ multiplex PCR assay. This immuneACCESS table, as held by TCRdb, lists in-frame sequences with V and J called but not all clones. Of the missing ones, under half trace to an unresolved V gene in checked studies; the others have no known cause. Counted in this sample were some 41,000 clones; about 89% of them appeared once. Of the sample, 15% to 17% falls within the top ten clones. The sample comprised peripheral blood. The receptors were sampled from a woman aged 30 to 39 in a cohort sampled during active COVID-19.

This sequence joins TRBV2 and TRBJ2-7; D unclear. Germline CDR1 is SNHLY and CDR2 is FYNNEI. The V end was cut by 4 bases, the J end by 0 bases, with 7 bases between. CDR3 length: 13 residues. For the CDR3, the DNA is TGTGCCAGCAGTGCCGGCGGCTCCTACGAGCAGTACTTC. It translates to CASSAGGSYEQYF.

This sequence joins TRBV3-1 (or the pseudogene TRBV3-2) and TRBJ1-1; D gene ambiguous. CDR1 and CDR2 from the germline V gene are LGHDT and YNNKEL (reference sequence). Trimming took 0 bases from V and 3 from J, leaving 14 bases between them. The CDR3 loop spans 16 amino acids. CDR3 amino acids: CASSQDKTQRDTEAFF. In nucleotides, the CDR3 is TGTGCCAGCAGCCAAGATAAGACCCAGCGGGACACTGAAGCTTTCTTT.

The chain has TRBV6-1 and TRBJ2-3, with a possible D match to TRBD2 (6 bases). Germline V gene data show CDR1 as MNHNS and CDR2 as SASEGT. V lost 0 bases, J lost 3 bases, and 10 bases lay in between. This CDR3 is built from 15 residues. In DNA form, the CDR3 reads TGTGCCAGCAGTGAAGCGGGAGGACGGACAGATACGCAGTATTTT. Amino acids: CASSEAGGRTDTQYF.

The chain combines TRBV11-2 with TRBJ2-1; D is unclear. The CDR3 extends over 13 amino acids. Germline V gene data show CDR1 as SGHAT and CDR2 as FQNNGV. V lost 1 base and J lost 4, with 5 bases in between. The CDR3 spells CASSLGRYNEQFF. The DNA for the CDR3 is TGTGCCAGCAGCTTAGGCAGATACAATGAGCAGTTCTTC.

The rearrangement links TRBV7-3 to TRBJ2-1; 9 bases are a match to TRBD1. Trimming cost V 2 bases and J 8 bases; bases outside gene matches: 7. Per germline, CDR1 SGHTA and CDR2 FQGTGA. The CDR3 is 15 amino acids. CDR3 loop: CASSLYGTGFDEQFF. As DNA, the CDR3 is TGTGCCAGCAGCTTATATGGGACAGGGTTCGATGAGCAGTTCTTC.

The chain combines TRBV25-1 with TRBJ1-2, with D uncertain. Trimming stripped 10 bases from V and 7 bases from J, with 19 bases between. This CDR3 is 13 amino acids long. Germline V gene data show CDR1 as MGHDK and CDR2 as SYGVNS. The CDR3, as DNA: TGTGCCACCCATCGTGGAGGGAGCGGTGGCTACACCTTC. This codes for CATHRGGSGGYTF.

This chain links TRBV7-9 with TRBJ2-2; 7 positions agree with TRBD2. The germline V gene has CDR1 SEHNR and CDR2 FQNEAQ (reference sequence). The V gene end was trimmed by 6 bases and the J gene end by 3 bases; junction bases not matched to a gene: 19. The CDR3 has 19 residues. The CDR3 DNA reads as TGTGCCAGCAGGTCACGGGAGGCCCTCCCCATGAACTACACCGGGGAGCTGTTTTTT. This translates into CASRSREALPMNYTGELFF.

This clone was found a few times. This rearrangement joins TRBV9 to TRBJ1-3; D gene uncertain. This CDR3 region has 14 residues. V lost 0 bases, J lost 0 bases, and 4 bases lay in between. CDR1 and CDR2 from the germline V gene are SGDLS and YYNGEE. The CDR3 nucleotides read TGTGCCAGCAGCGTAGCGGGCTCTGGAAACACCATATATTTT. It codes for CASSVAGSGNTIYF. The variable domain in full, with the rest retrieved from reference TRBV9 and TRBJ1-3, is DSGVTQTPKHLITATGQRVTLRCSPRSGDLSVYWYQQSLDQGLQFLIQYYNGEERAKGNILERFSAQQFPDLHSELNLSSLELGDSALYFCASSVAGSGNTIYFGEGSWLTVV.

The rearrangement uses TRBV6-2 or TRBV6-3 and TRBJ1-3, with D uncertain. The germline CDR1 and CDR2 sequences are MNHEY and SVGEGT. The CDR3 contains 14 residues. Trimming took 4 bases from V and 0 from J, leaving 7 bases between them. The CDR3 spells CASSFASSGNTIYF. CDR3 DNA sequence: TGTGCCAGCAGTTTTGCGAGCTCTGGAAACACCATATATTTT.

The chain links TRBV28 to TRBJ2-3; 7 bases map to TRBD2. Germline assignment: CDR1 MDHEN and CDR2 SYDVKM. The CDR3 runs 18 residues. The V segment lost 6 bases and the J segment 3 bases; nucleotides outside the gene matches: 18. CDR3 sequence: CASSLWLAVLKGTDTQYF. The CDR3 region has the DNA TGTGCCAGCAGCCTTTGGCTAGCGGTCCTCAAGGGGACAGATACGCAGTATTTT.

This clone showed up just once. The chain joins TRBV11-3 to TRBJ1-1; 10 nucleotides agree with TRBD1. Germline V gene data show CDR1 as SGHNT and CDR2 as YENEEA. Trimming took 1 base from V and 3 from J; bases not matched to a gene: 8. The CDR3 sequence is 17 residues long. DNA for the CDR3: TGTGCCAGCAGCTTAGGGAGAAGGGGGACAGGGGACACTGAAGCTTTCTTT. Residues: CASSLGRRGTGDTEAFF.

The rearrangement joins TRBV7-9 to TRBJ2-1; 9 bases line up with TRBD1. The germline CDR1 and CDR2 sequences are SEHNR and FQNEAQ (reference sequence). The J segment lost 12 bases and the V segment lost 6 bases, leaving 9 bases of the junction unmatched. The CDR3 sequence is 13 residues long. The CDR3 loop is CASRQSTGGRQFF. The CDR3 DNA reads TGTGCCAGCAGACAGTCCACAGGGGGCCGGCAGTTCTTC.

V is TRBV7-3 and J is TRBJ1-1, with 10 positions matching TRBD1. This CDR3 region has 17 residues. Germline V gene lookup returns CDR1 SGHTA and CDR2 FQGTGA. V lost 4 bases to trimming and J lost 5 bases; unmatched junction nucleotides: 13. The CDR3 sequence is CASSSINTGTGVTEAFF. In nucleotides, the CDR3 is TGTGCCAGCAGCTCTATTAACACCGGGACAGGGGTTACTGAAGCTTTCTTT.

In its sample, this clone was seen a few times. The CDR3 region is CASSQSDRRDQYF. The CDR3 nucleotides read TGTGCCAGCAGTCAATCGGACAGACGCGATCAGTACTTC. The chain is built from TRBV28 and TRBJ2-7, with D possibly TRBD1 on 6 matching bases. This CDR3 spans 13 amino acids. Germline CDR1 and CDR2: MDHEN and SYDVKM. V was shortened by 5 bases and J by 10 bases, with 18 bases between the two germline ends.

This chain uses TRBV27 with TRBJ2-5; 10 positions match TRBD2. J lost 5 bases, V lost 5 bases, and 5 bases had no gene match. Germline V lookup: CDR1 MNHEY, CDR2 SMNVEV (reference sequence). The CDR3 covers 14 residues. The CDR3 bases are TGTGCCAGCAGTCTAGCGGGAGTTGATGAGACCCAGTACTTC. It yields the protein CASSLAGVDETQYF.

The genes are TRBV4-3 and TRBJ1-4, with D hard to call. Trimming removed 2 bases at V and 7 bases at J, with 17 bases between. The length of the CDR3 is 16 residues. CDR1 LGHNA and CDR2 YSLEER come from the germline V gene. The CDR3 nucleotides read TGCGCCAGCAGCCAAACTGGACCGGGATCAGGTGAAAAACTGTTTTTT. Translated: CASSQTGPGSGEKLFF.

Points on this clone: One end of the junction does not line up with germline, which may come from a read error. This chain connects TRBV7-7 to TRBJ2-5; perhaps TRBD2 as D (7 bases). CDR1 SSHAT and CDR2 FNYEAQ come from the germline V gene (reference sequence). There are 15 residues in the CDR3. CDR3 residues: CASSLGGLSQETQYF. CDR3 nucleotides: TGTGCTAGCAGCTTAGGGGGACTATCCCAAGAGACCCAGTACTTC.

This clone was picked up one time. The chain carries TRBV28 and TRBJ1-2; 8 bases agree with TRBD1. The CDR3 contains 15 residues. Germline CDR1 MDHEN, CDR2 SYDVKM. V lost 3 bases to trimming and J lost 7 bases; unmatched junction nucleotides: 10. The CDR3 DNA reads as TGTGCCAGCAGTTTCCTGGACAGGGAGGAGAGTGGCTACACCTTC. This encodes CASSFLDREESGYTF.

The CDR3 spells CASSVLLLAGVGNEQFF. CDR3 nucleotide sequence: TGTGCCAGCAGCGTCCTCCTGCTAGCGGGAGTAGGGAATGAGCAGTTCTTC. The V gene is TRBV11-2, the J gene TRBJ2-1; 10 bases line up with TRBD2. V lost 5 bases, J lost 7 bases, and 14 bases stayed unmatched. The CDR3 is made up of 17 amino acids. The germline V gene has CDR1 SGHAT and CDR2 FQNNGV.

The J gene is TRBJ2-1, the V gene TRBV7-2; 7 bases agree with TRBD2. The ends lost 5 bases at V and 4 bases at J; junction bases unmatched: 11. The germline gives CDR1 SGHTA, CDR2 FQGNSA. CDR3 length: 16 amino acids. The CDR3 protein is CASSPHGRETYNEQFF. CDR3 DNA: TGTGCCAGCAGCCCCCACGGGCGGGAGACATACAATGAGCAGTTCTTC.

The V call is TRBV29-1, the J call TRBJ2-1; 7 bases are shared with TRBD1. The CDR3 runs 15 residues. In germline, CDR1 is SQVTM, CDR2 ANQGSEA. V lost 5 bases to trimming and J lost 5 bases; unmatched junction nucleotides: 12. The CDR3 is CSVRRQGQGDNEQFF. Here the CDR3 DNA reads TGCAGCGTTCGCCGACAGGGTCAAGGGGACAATGAGCAGTTCTTC.

This chain links TRBV3-1 (or the pseudogene TRBV3-2) with TRBJ2-2, with 10 bases that match TRBD2. This CDR3 is built from 18 residues. Germline V lookup: CDR1 LGHDT, CDR2 YNNKEL (reference sequence). J lost 1 base, V lost 0 bases, and 5 bases had no gene match. CDR3 sequence: CASSQDRRLAGNTGELFF. The CDR3 bases are TGTGCCAGCAGCCAAGATCGTCGACTAGCGGGGAACACCGGGGAGCTGTTTTTT.

V gene TRBV9 combines with J gene TRBJ1-1, with 7 bases identical to TRBD1. Germline CDR1 SGDLS, CDR2 YYNGEE. The CDR3 contains 15 residues. The J segment lost 4 bases and the V segment lost 4 bases, leaving 10 bases of the junction unmatched. CDR3 sequence (DNA): TGTGCCAGCAGCCCCCGACAGGGCCCTCTCACTGAAGCTTTCTTT. Translated: CASSPRQGPLTEAFF.

This sequence joins TRBV7-9 and TRBJ1-2, with D unclear. The CDR3 length is 12 residues. The V gene lost 3 bases and the J gene lost 2 bases, with 4 bases spanning the gap. Looked up from germline, CDR1 is SEHNR and CDR2 is FQNEAQ (reference sequence). CDR3 amino acids: CASSFENYGYTF. The CDR3 region has the DNA TGTGCCAGCAGCTTTGAGAACTATGGCTACACCTTC.

The V and J genes are TRBV9 and TRBJ2-3, with 8 bases matching TRBD2. CDR3 size: 16 residues. The V gene's germline CDR1 is SGDLS and CDR2 YYNGEE. V lost 4 bases and J lost 2; bases outside the gene matches: 9. CDR3 nucleotide sequence: TGTGCCAGCAGCCCCCGCGTAGCGGGAACCACAGATACGCAGTATTTT. Amino acid sequence: CASSPRVAGTTDTQYF.

The V call is TRBV19, the J call TRBJ2-7; no clear D gene. Trimming shortened V by 8 bases and J by 7 bases, and 9 bases separated the two germline ends. The CDR3 extends over 10 amino acids. Per the germline V gene, CDR1 is LNHDA and CDR2 is SQIVND (reference sequence). The chain's CDR3 is CASGQVEQYF. The DNA of the CDR3 is TGTGCCAGTGGGCAGGTAGAGCAGTACTTC. The whole variable domain, remainder taken from reference TRBV19 and TRBJ2-7, is DGGITQSPKYLFRKEGQNVTLSCEQNLNHDAMYWYRQDPGQGLRLIYYSQIVNDFQKGDIAEGYSVSREKKESFPLTVTSAQKNPTAFYLCASGQVEQYFGPGTRLTVT.

V usage is TRBV6-5 and J usage is TRBJ1-6; perhaps TRBD1 as D (6 bases). The CDR3 is 15 residues long. Trimming removed 7 bases from V and 1 base from J, with 11 bases in between. CDR1 and CDR2 from the germline V gene are MNHEY and SVGAGI. The CDR3 loop is CASTFGQSYNSPLHF. CDR3 nucleotide sequence: TGTGCCAGCACCTTTGGACAGTCCTATAATTCACCCCTCCACTTT.

This clone was detected a few times. The V and J genes are TRBV7-9 and TRBJ2-7, with a tentative D call TRBD1 (7 bases). Germline-derived CDR1 and CDR2 are SEHNR and FQNEAQ (reference sequence). The germline V and J ends were trimmed by 4 bases and 7 bases, with 8 bases remaining between them. The CDR3 runs to 11 residues. The CDR3 DNA is TGTGCCAGCAGCTCAGGGGGGGAGCAGTACTTC. It codes for CASSSGGEQYF.

The rearrangement links TRBV7-9 to TRBJ1-1; D ambiguous. V lost 2 bases to trimming and J lost 1 base, with 11 bases between them. This CDR3 region has 15 residues. Germline CDR1 is SEHNR and CDR2 is FQNEAQ (reference sequence). CDR3 DNA sequence: TGTGCCAGCAGCTTATTCCAACAGAAGAACACTGAAGCTTTCTTT. This sequence encodes CASSLFQQKNTEAFF. Filled out from reference TRBV7-9 and TRBJ1-1, the complete variable domain reads DTGVSQNPRHKITKRGQNVTFRCDPISEHNRLYWYRQTLGQGPEFLTYFQNEAQLEKSRLLSDRFSAERPKGSFSTLEIQRTEQGDSAMYLCASSLFQQKNTEAFFGQGTRLTVV.

The CDR3, as DNA: TGTGCCAGCAGCTCAGGAGGAGAGGGGGACCTCTCCTATAATTCACCCCTCCACTTT. Its translation is CASSSGGEGDLSYNSPLHF. This rearrangement joins TRBV7-8 to TRBJ1-6; D is possibly TRBD1 (6 bases). CDR3 length: 19 residues. CDR1 and CDR2 from the germline V gene are SGHVS and FQNEAQ. The V gene lost 4 bases and the J gene lost 0 bases, with 19 bases spanning the gap. The entire variable domain, with the rest obtained from reference TRBV7-8 and TRBJ1-6, is as follows: GAGVSQSPRYKVAKRGQDVALRCDPISGHVSLFWYQQALGQGPEFLTYFQNEAQLDKSGLPSDRFFAERPEGSVSTLKIQRTQQEDSAVYLCASSSGGEGDLSYNSPLHFGNGTRLTVT.

The chain combines TRBV30 with TRBJ2-6, with a tentative D call TRBD2 (5 bases). V was trimmed by 8 bases and J by 3 bases, leaving 14 bases between them. The germline gives CDR1 GTSNPN, CDR2 SVGIG (reference sequence). The CDR3 extends over 14 amino acids. The DNA of the CDR3 is TGTGCCGGCGGGTCCCGGGATGGGGCCAACGTCCTGACTTTC. It codes for CAGGSRDGANVLTF.